The clone carrying this T cell receptor beta chain was observed a handful of times. What it binds is unknown. TCRdb used MiXCR to reprocess the 5' RACE reads, holding one entry per CDR3 protein. The data show 210,000 or so distinct CDR3 sequences, over 7% seen once. This sample was included in a study of CD8 T cells in ankylosing spondylitis. Regarding the study as a whole: Matched ankylosing spondylitis synovial fluid reportedly contained a significantly enriched population of disease-linked clones. Previous work reported some of these motif variants in the synovial fluid and blood of reactive arthritis.

This CDR3 is 15 amino acids long. The V gene end was trimmed by 4 bases and the J gene end by 5 bases; junction bases not matched to a gene: 5. Germline loops: CDR1 SGHDN, CDR2 FVKESK. Material for sequencing was blood, either unsorted or a sorted T cell fraction (not recorded which). The rearrangement links TRBV14 to TRBJ1-3; TRBD1 agrees at 10 bases. This TCR came from a female donor with ankylosing spondylitis or in good health (not recorded which). This chain's CDR3 is CASSPGTGARNTIYF. CDR3 sequence (DNA): TGTGCCAGCAGCCCTGGGACAGGGGCGAGAAACACCATATATTTT.